Presented here are 21 T cell receptor beta chains from one specimen sequenced in a study of OX40 agonist ivuxolimab in advanced cancers. TCRdb's copy holds only in-frame clones and misses some; the assay was immunoSEQ multiplex PCR. The sample includes more than 75,000 clones, approximately 90% seen only once; the top ten take 0.71%. Specimen: CD4+ or CD8+ T cells sorted from blood, collected in a trial of the OX40 agonist ivuxolimab. These receptors were obtained from an adult with an advanced solid tumor such as melanoma, head and neck, liver or kidney cancer.

This rearrangement joins TRBV5-1 to TRBJ2-3, with 13 bases lining up with TRBD2. CDR1 SGHRS and CDR2 YFSETQ come from the germline V gene. Trimming took 4 bases from V and 3 from J; bases not matched to a gene: 11. This CDR3 spans 18 amino acids. The CDR3 reads CASSLRLAGGSETDTQYF. CDR3 nucleotide sequence: TGCGCCAGCAGCCTCCGACTAGCGGGGGGATCGGAGACAGATACGCAGTATTTT.

The chain links TRBV10-3 to TRBJ1-5; 7 bases align to TRBD1. Trimming took 6 bases from V and 5 from J; bases not matched to a gene: 4. The CDR3 has 13 residues. Germline CDR1 reads ENHRY; CDR2 reads SYGVKD. The CDR3 DNA reads as TGTGCCATCAGAGGGACAGAGGATCAGCCCCAGCATTTT. Translated, it gives CAIRGTEDQPQHF.

This chain links TRBV28 with TRBJ1-1, with 7 nucleotides matching TRBD1. Unmatched junction bases numbered 9, after V lost 4 bases and J lost 1 base. Germline CDR1 is MDHEN and CDR2 is SYDVKM. This CDR3 spans 16 amino acids. CDR3 in amino acids: CASSSITGVRNTEAFF. As DNA, the CDR3 is TGTGCCAGCAGTTCAATTACAGGGGTCCGGAACACTGAAGCTTTCTTT.

The gene calls are TRBV21-1 and TRBJ1-1. TRBV21-1 is assigned pseudogene status. The CDR3 has 13 amino acids. The CDR3 protein is CASAEVGTTEAFF. CDR3 sequence (DNA): TGTGCCTCTGCGGAGGTGGGTACCACTGAAGCTTTCTTT.

CDR3 DNA: TGTGCCTGGAGTAGACAGGGGGCGGGCAATCAGCCCCAGCATTTT. Translating it yields CAWSRQGAGNQPQHF. The chain is built from TRBV30 and TRBJ1-5, with TRBD1 matching over 10 bases. V gave up 2 bases and J gave up 2 bases; unmatched junction bases: 3. The CDR3 covers 15 residues. Germline V gene sequence: CDR1 GTSNPN, CDR2 SVGIG (reference sequence).

The chain's CDR3 is CASSLSAWETQYF. As DNA, the CDR3 is TGTGCCAGCAGCTTGTCAGCGTGGGAGACCCAGTACTTC. This sequence joins TRBV5-6 and TRBJ2-5; D is undetermined. CDR3 size: 13 residues. V shed 1 base and J shed 5 bases, with 9 bases lying between them. Germline CDR1 reads SGHDT; CDR2 reads YYEEEE.

J is TRBJ2-1 and V is TRBV4-1; 13 bases map to TRBD2. The CDR3 extends over 18 amino acids. The germline V gene has CDR1 MGHRA and CDR2 YSYEKL. J gave up 6 bases and V 1 base, and 9 bases lay outside the gene matches. CDR3 in DNA: TGCGCCAGCAGCCAAGTTGACATGGGACTAGCGGGACCCAATGAGCAGTTCTTC. Translating gives CASSQVDMGLAGPNEQFF.

This chain connects TRBV6-5 to TRBJ2-3; 10 bases are a match to TRBD1. Trimming took 6 bases from V and 4 from J; bases not matched to a gene: 7. The CDR3 length is 15 residues. The germline gives CDR1 MNHEY, CDR2 SVGAGI. The CDR3 sequence is CASRQDRGGADTQYF. As DNA, the CDR3 is TGTGCCAGCAGACAGGACAGGGGGGGTGCAGATACGCAGTATTTT.

This rearrangement joins TRBV27 to TRBJ1-4, with D perhaps matching TRBD1 (5 bases). The CDR3 runs 14 residues. CDR1 is MNHEY, CDR2 SMNVEV, per germline (reference sequence). Trimming cost V 3 bases and J 8 bases, with 13 bases left between them. CDR3 DNA: TGTGCCAGCAGTTTCTTGCAGGGAAACGAAAAACTGTTTTTT. It encodes CASSFLQGNEKLFF. Full variable domain (rest looked up from reference TRBV27 and TRBJ1-4): EAQVTQNPRYLITVTGKKLTVTCSQNMNHEYMSWYRQDPGLGLRQIYYSMNVEVTDKGDVPEGYKVSRKEKRNFPLILESPSPNQTSLYFCASSFLQGNEKLFFGSGTQLSVL.

The chain links TRBV7-6 to TRBJ2-5; D is tentatively TRBD1 or TRBD2 (5 bases each). The ends were cut back, 1 base at V and 6 bases at J, with 15 bases in the middle. CDR1 is SGHVS and CDR2 is FNYEAQ in the germline V gene. The CDR3 spans 15 residues. The CDR3 reads CASSLVLESGQTQYF. Here the CDR3 DNA reads TGTGCCAGCAGCTTAGTATTGGAATCGGGGCAGACCCAGTACTTC.

This chain joins TRBV9 and TRBJ2-7, with D uncertain. V lost 4 bases to trimming and J lost 3 bases, with 14 bases between them. This CDR3 contains 14 residues. From germline, CDR1 is SGDLS and CDR2 YYNGEE. The CDR3 DNA reads as TGTGCCAGCAGCACTGGACCCAACAGCTACGAGCAGTACTTC. This sequence encodes CASSTGPNSYEQYF.

The V gene is TRBV7-2, the J gene TRBJ2-5; D is undetermined. V lost 4 bases, J lost 3 bases, and 9 bases lay in between. The CDR3 sequence is 13 residues long. CDR1 and CDR2 from the germline V gene are SGHTA and FQGNSA. CDR3 coding DNA: TGTGCCAGCAGCTCCGGACCCGAAGAGACCCAGTACTTC. Translating gives CASSSGPEETQYF.

The chain couples TRBV5-4 to TRBJ2-7; 8 nucleotides line up with TRBD1. Germline CDR1 and CDR2: SGHNT and YYREEE (reference sequence). J was trimmed by 3 bases and V by 4 bases; bases with no gene match: 9. The CDR3 runs to 15 residues. The chain's CDR3 is CASSPGTGSFYEQYF. CDR3 bases: TGTGCCAGCAGCCCAGGGACAGGATCCTTCTACGAGCAGTACTTC.

The chain has TRBV18 and TRBJ1-4; weak D call: TRBD1 (5 bases). V was pared by 3 bases and J by 8 bases, with 10 bases between. This CDR3 spans 13 amino acids. From germline, CDR1 is KGHSH and CDR2 LQKENI. In DNA, the CDR3 is TGTGCCAGCTCACCGGGGGTATGGGAAAAACTGTTTTTT. This translates into CASSPGVWEKLFF.

The chain recombines TRBV10-3 with TRBJ2-5; 10 nucleotides align to TRBD2. The CDR3 consists of 16 residues. The germline V gene encodes CDR1 ENHRY and CDR2 SYGVKD. The junction had 6 bases not matched to a gene; V was cut back by 0 bases and J by 5 bases. This CDR3 is CAISESGASGSETQYF. The CDR3 DNA sequence: TGTGCCATCAGTGAGTCCGGGGCTAGCGGGAGCGAGACCCAGTACTTC.

The chain links TRBV29-1 to TRBJ1-2; TRBD1 matches at 9 bases. This CDR3 comprises 13 residues. V was clipped by 3 bases and J by 8 bases; unmatched bases: 7. CDR1 SQVTM and CDR2 ANQGSEA come from the germline V gene. CDR3 loop: CSVDTDRGRGYTF. The CDR3, as DNA: TGCAGCGTTGATACGGACAGGGGTCGGGGCTACACCTTC.

The chain carries TRBV4-3 and TRBJ2-7, with 11 bases fitting TRBD1. Losses at the gene ends were 1 base for V and 6 bases for J; bases not matched to a gene: 11. The V gene's germline CDR1 is LGHNA and CDR2 YSLEER. This CDR3 has 17 amino acids. CDR3 DNA: TGCGCCAGCAGCCAAGGAAGGGGTAGGGGGACAGGGGGCGAGCAGTACTTC. Translating gives CASSQGRGRGTGGEQYF.

V gene TRBV28 combines with J gene TRBJ2-7; D remains ambiguous. The V and J ends lost 3 bases and 4 bases respectively, with 10 bases between them. This CDR3 is 13 amino acids long. Germline CDR1 MDHEN, CDR2 SYDVKM. The CDR3 spells CASSFSLGYEQYF. CDR3 in DNA: TGTGCCAGCAGTTTTTCATTAGGGTACGAGCAGTACTTC. Supplemented by reference TRBV28 and TRBJ2-7, the full variable domain reads DVKVTQSSRYLVKRTGEKVFLECVQDMDHENMFWYRQDPGLGLRLIYFSYDVKMKEKGDIPEGYSVSREKKERFSLILESASTNQTSMYLCASSFSLGYEQYFGPGTRLTVT.

The V call is TRBV5-1, the J call TRBJ2-5; TRBD1 agrees at 8 bases. After removal of 0 bases from V and 4 bases from J, the junction contained 2 bases not matched to a gene. The length of the CDR3 is 14 residues. Germline values: CDR1 SGHRS, CDR2 YFSETQ. DNA for the CDR3: TGCGCCAGCAGCTTGGAGACAGGGGCAGAGACCCAGTACTTC. Translating gives CASSLETGAETQYF.

The CDR3 DNA reads as TGTGCCAGCAGCTTAGGACTAGCGGGAGGGGCAGATACGCAGTATTTT. It translates to CASSLGLAGGADTQYF. This chain joins TRBV7-9 and TRBJ2-3; 14 bases fit TRBD2. This CDR3 contains 16 residues. Trimming took 1 base from V and 4 from J; bases not matched to a gene: 1. Germline V gene sequence: CDR1 SEHNR, CDR2 FQNEAQ (reference sequence).

CDR3 region: CASSQGTGNTGELFF. CDR3 bases: TGCGCCAGCAGCCAAGGGACGGGGAACACCGGGGAGCTGTTTTTT. The chain has TRBV5-1 and TRBJ2-2; either TRBD1 or TRBD2 may supply D (5 bases each). The CDR3 totals 15 residues. V was clipped by 4 bases and J by 1 base, with 11 bases between them. Germline V lookup: CDR1 SGHRS, CDR2 YFSETQ.